Each of the 25 T cell receptor beta chains below was sequenced from the same sample in a study of radiotherapy plus CTLA-4 blockade in lung cancer. Some clones are missing from TCRdb's copy, which holds only in-frame ones; the method was immunoSEQ multiplex PCR. The data show fewer than 40,000 clones, about 73% seen once. The sequences come from peripheral blood, collected from a patient treated with radiotherapy plus ipilimumab. The receptor set was obtained from a human donor with non-small cell lung cancer who had stable disease on radiotherapy plus ipilimumab.

The chain joins TRBV18 to TRBJ1-5, with 9 bases matching TRBD1. The CDR3 is made up of 16 amino acids. The V segment lost 3 bases and the J segment 0 bases; nucleotides outside the gene matches: 3. Germline V CDR1 and CDR2: KGHSH, LQKENI. Here the CDR3 DNA reads TGTGCCAGCTCACCTGGGACAGGGAATAGCAATCAGCCCCAGCATTTT. It translates to CASSPGTGNSNQPQHF.

The CDR3 DNA reads as TGTGCCAGCAGTCGAGACAGTTACGAGCAGTACTTC. Amino acids: CASSRDSYEQYF. The chain has TRBV6-1 and TRBJ2-7; a possible D gene is TRBD1 (5 bases). V lost 5 bases and J 4 bases, leaving 9 bases between the germline ends. The CDR3 totals 12 residues. Germline values: CDR1 MNHNS, CDR2 SASEGT.

The chain links TRBV12-5 to TRBJ2-7; D perhaps matches TRBD2 (5 bases). The germline gives CDR1 LGHNT, CDR2 FRNRAP. The V and J ends lost 0 bases and 2 bases respectively, with 14 bases between them. This CDR3 comprises 16 residues. CDR3 sequence reads: CASGLVPGLLPYEQYF. CDR3 sequence (DNA): TGTGCTAGTGGTTTGGTACCCGGACTCCTGCCCTACGAGCAGTACTTC.

V is TRBV6-5 and J is TRBJ1-5; unclear D gene. This CDR3 contains 15 residues. Per germline, CDR1 MNHEY and CDR2 SVGAGI. V was clipped by 8 bases and J by 0 bases, with 14 bases between them. The CDR3 protein is CASRPRRYSNQPQHF. The CDR3 nucleotides read TGTGCCAGCCGGCCCCGACGGTATAGCAATCAGCCCCAGCATTTT.

The chain carries TRBV6-6 and TRBJ1-1; D is unclear. Trimming removed 0 bases from V and 4 bases from J, with 3 bases in between. The CDR3 totals 12 residues. Germline V gene data show CDR1 as MNHNY and CDR2 as SVGAGI (reference sequence). The DNA of the CDR3 is TGTGCCAGCAGTTACTCGAGCACTGAAGCTTTCTTT. Translating gives CASSYSSTEAFF.

The chain has TRBV30 and TRBJ1-6, with D maybe TRBD1 (6 bases). The CDR3 loop spans 14 amino acids. Germline V gives CDR1 GTSNPN, CDR2 SVGIG (reference sequence). V lost 0 bases and J lost 9, with 12 bases in between. This chain's CDR3 is CAWSVRGGGSPLHF. CDR3 in DNA: TGTGCCTGGAGTGTCAGGGGAGGGGGTTCACCCCTCCACTTT.

This sequence joins TRBV5-6 and TRBJ1-4, with D perhaps TRBD1 (5 bases). The germline CDR1 and CDR2 sequences are SGHDT and YYEEEE. Trimming removed 4 bases at V and 8 bases at J, with 15 bases between. There are 14 residues in the CDR3. CDR3 loop: CASSLIGTSEKLFF. The CDR3 nucleotides read TGTGCCAGCAGCCTAATCGGGACGTCCGAAAAACTGTTTTTT.

The chain is built from TRBV5-1 and TRBJ1-2, with 9 bases matching TRBD1. Germline trimming cut 3 bases from V and 2 bases from J; bases unmatched to any gene: 5. In germline, CDR1 is SGHRS, CDR2 YFSETQ. This CDR3 is 15 amino acids long. CDR3 region: CASSWGQGPNYGYTF. The CDR3 DNA sequence: TGCGCCAGCAGCTGGGGACAGGGACCGAACTATGGCTACACCTTC.

V usage is TRBV6-5 and J usage is TRBJ1-5; D is unclear. The CDR3 runs to 13 residues. The germline gives CDR1 MNHEY, CDR2 SVGAGI. Trimming took off 0 bases at V and 6 bases at J, with 6 bases between the two ends. The CDR3 DNA is TGTGCCAGCAGTTACTCAAAGGGTCAGCCCCAGCATTTT. Protein: CASSYSKGQPQHF.

This clone has more than one count but fewer than ten. The V gene is TRBV2, the J gene TRBJ2-5; 9 positions match TRBD2. The CDR3 length is 16 residues. Germline V gives CDR1 SNHLY, CDR2 FYNNEI. Losses at the gene ends were 2 bases for V and 5 bases for J; bases not matched to a gene: 9. CDR3 sequence reads: CASSERLAGISETQYF. CDR3 in DNA: TGTGCCAGCAGTGAAAGGCTAGCGGGAATATCGGAGACCCAGTACTTC.

The chain links TRBV7-9 to TRBJ2-1, with D hard to call. V was clipped by 1 base and J by 10 bases, with 5 bases between them. The CDR3 has 11 residues. Germline V CDR1 and CDR2: SEHNR, FQNEAQ (reference sequence). CDR3 residues: CASSLGREQFF. In DNA, the CDR3 is TGTGCCAGCAGCTTAGGGCGGGAGCAGTTCTTC.

This clone was counted between two and nine times. This rearrangement joins TRBV4-2 to TRBJ2-5; D might be TRBD2 (7 bases). The CDR3 spans 16 residues. V was trimmed by 2 bases and J by 3 bases, leaving 16 bases between them. Germline V gives CDR1 LGHNA, CDR2 YNFKEQ. Here the CDR3 reads CASSQSPAGAEETQYF. The CDR3 bases are TGTGCCAGCAGCCAAAGCCCGGCGGGGGCCGAAGAGACCCAGTACTTC.

The V gene is TRBV25-1, the J gene TRBJ1-5; 7 positions agree with TRBD1. Germline CDR1 is MGHDK and CDR2 is SYGVNS. Trimming at V came to 8 bases and at J to 6 bases, leaving 7 bases not matched to a gene. The length of the CDR3 is 13 residues. The CDR3 DNA follows: TGTGCCAGCTCTTTGACAGGGAGTCAGCCCCAGCATTTT. Translation: CASSLTGSQPQHF.

This clone has more than one count but fewer than ten. The J gene is TRBJ2-7, the V gene TRBV7-9; D perhaps matches TRBD1 (5 bases). The CDR3 consists of 14 residues. CDR1 is SEHNR, CDR2 FQNEAQ, per germline (reference sequence). The V gene lost 2 bases and the J gene lost 4 bases, with 12 bases spanning the gap. The CDR3 DNA is TGTGCCAGCAGCTTAAAAATGGGGCTATACGAGCAGTACTTC. It is translated as CASSLKMGLYEQYF. The variable domain in full, with the rest retrieved from reference TRBV7-9 and TRBJ2-7, is DTGVSQNPRHKITKRGQNVTFRCDPISEHNRLYWYRQTLGQGPEFLTYFQNEAQLEKSRLLSDRFSAERPKGSFSTLEIQRTEQGDSAMYLCASSLKMGLYEQYFGPGTRLTVT.

This rearrangement joins TRBV6-1 to TRBJ2-3, with 11 bases matching TRBD2. CDR3 length: 15 amino acids. Unmatched junction bases numbered 7, after V lost 4 bases and J lost 7 bases. Germline values: CDR1 MNHNS, CDR2 SASEGT. CDR3 region: CASSVLAGGKNTQYF. CDR3 DNA: TGTGCCAGCAGTGTTCTAGCGGGGGGAAAAAATACGCAGTATTTT.

This clone was recorded only once. The gene calls are TRBV4-1 and TRBJ2-1, with 7 bases aligning to TRBD2. Germline CDR1 reads MGHRA; CDR2 reads YSYEKL. The CDR3 loop spans 16 amino acids. Trimming removed 0 bases from V and 4 bases from J; junction bases left unmatched: 6. The CDR3 coding sequence is TGCGCCAGCAGCCAAGACCGGCTAGCGGTATACAATGAGCAGTTCTTC. It specifies CASSQDRLAVYNEQFF.

The chain links TRBV5-1 to TRBJ2-3; 9 nucleotides agree with TRBD1. Germline V gene lookup returns CDR1 SGHRS and CDR2 YFSETQ. J was trimmed by 2 bases and V by 4 bases; bases with no gene match: 5. The CDR3 extends over 15 amino acids. This chain's CDR3 is CASSDGQGITDTQYF. CDR3 bases: TGCGCCAGCAGCGACGGACAGGGGATCACAGATACGCAGTATTTT.

The J gene is TRBJ1-1, the V gene TRBV5-1, with 7 bases fitting TRBD1. The V and J ends lost 4 bases and 0 bases, in that order; junction bases with no gene match: 9. The CDR3 length is 16 residues. Germline values: CDR1 SGHRS, CDR2 YFSETQ. This CDR3 is CASSLREQGLNTEAFF. CDR3 DNA sequence: TGCGCCAGCAGCCTAAGGGAACAGGGGTTGAACACTGAAGCTTTCTTT.

This chain joins TRBV19 and TRBJ1-2, with TRBD1 matching 8 bases. J gave up 4 bases and V 7 bases, and 5 bases lay outside the gene matches. Germline-derived CDR1 and CDR2 are LNHDA and SQIVND (reference sequence). The CDR3 consists of 13 residues. The CDR3 coding sequence is TGTGCCAGTACCCCGACAGGGGCCTATGGCTACACCTTC. As protein: CASTPTGAYGYTF. The whole variable domain, filled in from reference TRBV19 and TRBJ1-2, reads DGGITQSPKYLFRKEGQNVTLSCEQNLNHDAMYWYRQDPGQGLRLIYYSQIVNDFQKGDIAEGYSVSREKKESFPLTVTSAQKNPTAFYLCASTPTGAYGYTFGSGTRLTVV.

The rearrangement joins TRBV5-6 to TRBJ1-6, with 8 bases matching TRBD1. Per germline, CDR1 SGHDT and CDR2 YYEEEE. V lost 4 bases, J lost 6 bases, and 6 bases stayed unmatched. CDR3 length equals 15 residues. CDR3 residues: CASSPFGTGNSPLHF. The CDR3 DNA reads TGTGCCAGCAGCCCCTTTGGGACAGGTAATTCACCCCTCCACTTT.

This chain uses TRBV6-6 with TRBJ1-4; weak D call: TRBD1 (5 bases). V was clipped by 2 bases and J by 7 bases, with 14 bases between them. The CDR3 has 15 amino acids. Germline CDR1 is MNHNY and CDR2 is SVGAGI (reference sequence). The CDR3 sequence is CASSYRGSPSEKLFF. The CDR3 DNA reads as TGTGCCAGCAGTTACCGGGGGAGCCCCAGTGAAAAACTGTTTTTT.

The chain joins TRBV18 to TRBJ2-5, with 13 bases identical to TRBD2. The CDR3 length is 17 residues. The J segment lost 7 bases and the V segment lost 0 bases, leaving 8 bases of the junction unmatched. Germline V gene data show CDR1 as KGHSH and CDR2 as LQKENI. The CDR3 nucleotides read TGTGCCAGCTCACCACCGGGACTAGCGGGGACCCTGGGGACCCAGTACTTC. Residues: CASSPPGLAGTLGTQYF.

This chain joins TRBV28 and TRBJ2-7; D gene uncertain. V was pared by 5 bases and J by 0 bases, with 11 bases between. The CDR3 is 14 amino acids. CDR1 and CDR2 from the germline V gene are MDHEN and SYDVKM. CDR3 in DNA: TGTGCCAGCAGTACGATAGTTTCCTCCTACGAGCAGTACTTC. Translated: CASSTIVSSYEQYF.

This clone came up once. The chain uses TRBV6-1 and TRBJ2-1; 11 bases match TRBD2. The CDR3 is 16 amino acids. V shed 4 bases, J shed 5 bases, and the junction held 7 bases outside the gene matches. CDR1 is MNHNS and CDR2 is SASEGT in the germline V gene. CDR3 in amino acids: CASSGSGTSGNNEQFF. CDR3 DNA sequence: TGTGCCAGCAGTGGCTCTGGGACTAGCGGAAACAATGAGCAGTTCTTC.

The chain links TRBV5-1 to TRBJ2-7; 9 nucleotides align to TRBD1. Germline V gene sequence: CDR1 SGHRS, CDR2 YFSETQ. J was trimmed by 5 bases and V by 4 bases; bases with no gene match: 7. CDR3 size: 14 residues. The CDR3: CASSHDRGNDEQYF. The CDR3 DNA sequence: TGCGCCAGCAGCCACGACAGGGGGAACGACGAGCAGTACTTC.